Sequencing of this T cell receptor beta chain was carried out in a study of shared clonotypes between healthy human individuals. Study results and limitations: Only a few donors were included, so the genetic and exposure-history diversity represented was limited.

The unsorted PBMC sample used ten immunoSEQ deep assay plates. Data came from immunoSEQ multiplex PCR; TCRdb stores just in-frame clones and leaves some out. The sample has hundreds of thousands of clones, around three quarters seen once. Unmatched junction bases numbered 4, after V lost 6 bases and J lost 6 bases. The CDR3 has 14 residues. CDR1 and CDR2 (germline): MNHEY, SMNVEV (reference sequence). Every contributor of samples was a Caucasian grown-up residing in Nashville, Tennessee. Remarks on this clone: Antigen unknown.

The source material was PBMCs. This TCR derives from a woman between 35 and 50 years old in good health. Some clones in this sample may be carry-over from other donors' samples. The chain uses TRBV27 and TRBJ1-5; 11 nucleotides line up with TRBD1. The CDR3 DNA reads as TGTGCCAGCAGAGGACAGGGGGCGAGTCAGCCCCAGCATTTT. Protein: CASRGQGASQPQHF.